Shown below are 10 T cell receptor beta chains from a single sample sequenced in a study of T cell responses to AZD1222 COVID-19 vaccine. TCRdb's copy holds only in-frame clones and misses some; the assay was immunoSEQ multiplex PCR. The repertoire holds some 150,000 clones, with 75% to 90% as singletons. The specimen was peripheral blood, collected 28 days after the second AZD1222 dose. The receptors were gathered from an adult who received the AZD1222 COVID-19 vaccine.

This clone occurred once. The V call is TRBV7-3, the J call TRBJ2-1, with D uncertain. The germline CDR1 and CDR2 sequences are SGHTA and FQGTGA. V lost 5 bases, J lost 7 bases, and 9 bases lay in between. The CDR3 runs 12 residues. CDR3: CASSPKENEQFF. The CDR3 coding sequence is TGTGCCAGCAGCCCCAAGGAGAATGAGCAGTTCTTC.

The chain employs TRBV4-3 and TRBJ2-6; D is uncertain. The CDR3 is made up of 15 amino acids. Trimming shortened V by 0 bases and J by 1 base, and 4 bases separated the two germline ends. Germline loops: CDR1 LGHNA, CDR2 YSLEER. The CDR3 protein is CASSQEGSGANVLTF. In DNA, the CDR3 is TGCGCCAGCAGCCAAGAGGGGTCTGGGGCCAACGTCCTGACTTTC.

The rearrangement links TRBV7-2 to TRBJ2-1; D perhaps matches TRBD2 (5 bases). Trimming pared 4 bases from V and 10 bases from J, leaving 11 bases between. Germline V gives CDR1 SGHTA, CDR2 FQGNSA. The CDR3 has 12 amino acids. The CDR3 loop reads CASSSLGREQFF. For the CDR3, the DNA is TGTGCCAGCAGCTCACTAGGGCGGGAGCAGTTCTTC.

This clone came up once. CDR3 nucleotide sequence: TGTGCCAGCAGGGCACAGGGTAACAATCAGCCCCAGCATTTT. This codes for CASRAQGNNQPQHF. The chain couples TRBV28 to TRBJ1-5; the D gene is possibly TRBD1 (6 bases). Between the trimmed V and J ends, which lost 6 bases and 3 bases, there was a span of 12 bases. The CDR3 length is 14 residues. CDR1 and CDR2 from the germline V gene are MDHEN and SYDVKM.

In its sample, this clone was seen once. The same CDR3 is also encoded by other DNA sequences in this sample. The CDR3 here is CASSSTGRGAGGNIQYF. The CDR3 DNA follows: TGTGCCAGCAGTTCGACAGGTCGAGGGGCCGGGGGGAACATTCAGTACTTC. V and J are TRBV28 and TRBJ2-4; a weak D match, TRBD2 (7 bases). The CDR3 runs 17 residues. CDR1 is MDHEN and CDR2 is SYDVKM in the germline V gene. V lost 4 bases to trimming and J lost 7 bases, with 23 bases between them.

The rearrangement links TRBV19 to TRBJ2-1, with TRBD1 matching 9 bases. CDR3 length: 11 residues. Germline CDR1 reads LNHDA; CDR2 reads SQIVND (reference sequence). V shed 5 bases, J shed 15 bases, and the junction held 5 bases outside the gene matches. CDR3 coding DNA: TGTGCCAGTAGTTTTCGGGACAGGGTGTTCTTC. Its translation: CASSFRDRVFF.

The rearrangement uses TRBV28 and TRBJ2-3, with 10 bases lining up with TRBD1. V lost 4 bases to trimming and J lost 8 bases; unmatched junction nucleotides: 12. Germline CDR1 reads MDHEN; CDR2 reads SYDVKM. This CDR3 is built from 16 residues. Here the CDR3 DNA reads TGTGCCAGCAGTTCCGCTCGGGACAGGGGTGGAGTTACGCAGTATTTT. It is translated as CASSSARDRGGVTQYF.

The CDR3 reads CSVGGGLGTEVGYTF. The CDR3 DNA reads TGCAGCGTGGGTGGGGGTTTGGGCACTGAGGTTGGCTACACCTTC. The chain couples TRBV29-1 to TRBJ1-2; TRBD1 is a possible D gene (5 bases). The CDR3 has 15 residues. Trimming took off 6 bases at V and 7 bases at J, with 24 bases between the two ends. Germline CDR1 and CDR2: SQVTM and ANQGSEA.

The V gene is TRBV2, the J gene TRBJ2-7; D remains ambiguous. V shed 6 bases and J shed 5 bases, with 8 bases lying between them. Germline loops: CDR1 SNHLY, CDR2 FYNNEI. CDR3 size: 11 residues. CDR3 bases: TGTGCCAGCAGGGAATCGAACGAGCAGTACTTC. Translated, it gives CASRESNEQYF.

The V and J genes are TRBV6-5 and TRBJ1-6; 10 nucleotides align to TRBD1. Germline CDR1 is MNHEY and CDR2 is SVGAGI. V trimming: 2 bases; J trimming: 7 bases; junction bases outside the gene matches: 2. CDR3 size: 15 residues. The chain's CDR3 is CASSYTGQGNSPLHF. The CDR3 nucleotides are TGTGCCAGCAGTTACACGGGACAGGGGAATTCACCCCTCCACTTT.